This T cell receptor (beta chain) was identified during a study of OX40 agonist ivuxolimab in advanced cancers. Trimming pared 3 bases from V and 3 bases from J, leaving 12 bases between. The CDR3 length is 15 residues. Germline assignment: CDR1 ENHRY and CDR2 SYGVKD. Repertoires were generated with immunoSEQ multiplex PCR, while TCRdb's copy carries only in-frame clones and drops some. Here the sample spans about 12,000 clones, approximately 80% being singletons. In this sample, this clone turned up once. This TCR was recovered from an adult with an advanced solid tumor such as melanoma, head and neck, liver or kidney cancer. This rearrangement joins TRBV10-3 to TRBJ2-1; TRBD2 is a possible D gene (6 bases). Source: CD4+ or CD8+ T cells sorted from blood, taken in a trial of the OX40 agonist ivuxolimab. As DNA, the CDR3 is TGTGCCATCAGTGATCCCGGGGGTCTCTACAATGAGCAGTTCTTC. It translates to CAISDPGGLYNEQFF.